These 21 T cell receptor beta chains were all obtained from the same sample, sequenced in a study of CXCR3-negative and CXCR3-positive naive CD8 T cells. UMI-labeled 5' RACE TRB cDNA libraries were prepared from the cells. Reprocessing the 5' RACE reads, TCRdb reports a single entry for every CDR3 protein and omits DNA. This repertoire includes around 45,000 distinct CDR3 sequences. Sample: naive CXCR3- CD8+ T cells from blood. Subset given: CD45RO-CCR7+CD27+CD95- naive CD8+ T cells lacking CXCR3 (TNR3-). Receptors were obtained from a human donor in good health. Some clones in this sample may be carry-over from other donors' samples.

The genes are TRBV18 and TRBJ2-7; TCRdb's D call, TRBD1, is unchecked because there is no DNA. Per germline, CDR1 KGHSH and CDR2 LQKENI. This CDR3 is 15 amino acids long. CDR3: CASSPIGGTGYEQYF.

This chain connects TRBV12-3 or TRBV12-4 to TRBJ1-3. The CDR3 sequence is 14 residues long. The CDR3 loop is CASSLWGDRSTIYF.

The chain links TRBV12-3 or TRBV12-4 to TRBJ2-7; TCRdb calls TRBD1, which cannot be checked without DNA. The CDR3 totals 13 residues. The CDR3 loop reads CASSFGGKEEQYF.

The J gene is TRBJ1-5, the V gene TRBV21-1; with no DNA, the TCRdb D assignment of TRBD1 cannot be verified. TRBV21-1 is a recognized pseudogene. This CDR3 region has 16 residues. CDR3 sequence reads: CASSPPTAGRNQPQHF.

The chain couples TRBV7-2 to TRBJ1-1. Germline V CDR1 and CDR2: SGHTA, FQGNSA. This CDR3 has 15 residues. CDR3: CASSLGSYMNTEAFF. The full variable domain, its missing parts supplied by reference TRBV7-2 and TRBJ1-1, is GAGVSQSPSNKVTEKGKDVELRCDPISGHTALYWYRQSLGQGLEFLIYFQGNSAPDKSGLPSDRFSAERTGGSVSTLTIQRTQQEDSAVYLCASSLGSYMNTEAFFGQGTRLTVV.

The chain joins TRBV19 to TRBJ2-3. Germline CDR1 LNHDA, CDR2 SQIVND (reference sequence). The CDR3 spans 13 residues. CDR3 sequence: CASGGPSTDTQYF.

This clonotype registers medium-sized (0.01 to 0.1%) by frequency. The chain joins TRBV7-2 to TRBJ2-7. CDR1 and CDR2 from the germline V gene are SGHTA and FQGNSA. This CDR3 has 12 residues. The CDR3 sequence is CASSPEIGEQYF.

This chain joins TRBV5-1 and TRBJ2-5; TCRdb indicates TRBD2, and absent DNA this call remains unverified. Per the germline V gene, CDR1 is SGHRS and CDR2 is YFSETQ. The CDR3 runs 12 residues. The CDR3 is CASSEAGLPVYF.

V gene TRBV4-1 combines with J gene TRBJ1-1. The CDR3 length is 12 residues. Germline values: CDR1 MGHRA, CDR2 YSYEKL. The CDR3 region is CASSHQDQEAFF.

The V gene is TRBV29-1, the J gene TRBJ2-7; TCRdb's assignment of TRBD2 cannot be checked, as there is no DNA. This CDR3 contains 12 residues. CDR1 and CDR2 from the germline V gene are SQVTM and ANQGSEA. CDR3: CSAAGLELEQYF.

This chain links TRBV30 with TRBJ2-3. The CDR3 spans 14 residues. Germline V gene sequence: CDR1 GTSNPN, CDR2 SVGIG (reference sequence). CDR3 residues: CAWSVRIWSDTQYF.

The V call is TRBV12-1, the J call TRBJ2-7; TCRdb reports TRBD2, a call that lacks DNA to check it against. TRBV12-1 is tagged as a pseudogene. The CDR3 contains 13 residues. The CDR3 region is CASRDEEESEQYF.

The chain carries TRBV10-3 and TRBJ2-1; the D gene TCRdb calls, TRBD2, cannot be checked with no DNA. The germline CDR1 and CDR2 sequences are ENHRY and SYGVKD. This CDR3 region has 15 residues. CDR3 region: CVISPQTSGSDEQFF.

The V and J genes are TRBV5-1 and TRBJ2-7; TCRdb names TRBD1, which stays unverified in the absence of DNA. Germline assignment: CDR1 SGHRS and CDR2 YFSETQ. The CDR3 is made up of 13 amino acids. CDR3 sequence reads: CASSWTGADEQYF.

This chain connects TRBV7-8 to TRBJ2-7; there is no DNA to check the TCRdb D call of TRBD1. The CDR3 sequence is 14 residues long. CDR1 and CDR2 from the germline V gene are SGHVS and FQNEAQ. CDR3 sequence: CASIPGTGAYEQYF.

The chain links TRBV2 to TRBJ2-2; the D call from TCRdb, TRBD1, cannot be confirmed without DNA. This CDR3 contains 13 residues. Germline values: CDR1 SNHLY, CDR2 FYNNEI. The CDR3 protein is CASSAGASGELFF.

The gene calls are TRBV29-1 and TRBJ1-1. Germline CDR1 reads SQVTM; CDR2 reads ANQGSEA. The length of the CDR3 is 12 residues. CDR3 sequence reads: CSVEDFVGEAFF. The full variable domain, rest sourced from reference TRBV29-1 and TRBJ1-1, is SAVISQKPSRDICQRGTSLTIQCQVDSQVTMMFWYRQQPGQSLTLIATANQGSEATYESGFVIDKFPISRPNLTFSTLTVSNMSPEDSSIYLCSVEDFVGEAFFGQGTRLTVV.

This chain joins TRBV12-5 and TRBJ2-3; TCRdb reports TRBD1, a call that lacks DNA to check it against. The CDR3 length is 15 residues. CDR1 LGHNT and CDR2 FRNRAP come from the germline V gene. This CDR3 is CASGLVQGDADTQYF.

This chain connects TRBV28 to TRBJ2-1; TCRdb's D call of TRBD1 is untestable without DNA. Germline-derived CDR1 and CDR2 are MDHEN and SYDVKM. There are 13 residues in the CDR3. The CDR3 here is CASSFQGPNEQFF.

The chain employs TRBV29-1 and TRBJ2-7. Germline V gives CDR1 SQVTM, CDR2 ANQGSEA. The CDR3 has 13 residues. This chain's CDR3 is CSVEDGESYEQYF.

The CDR3 protein is CASSPWEDYNEQFF. This chain links TRBV7-8 with TRBJ2-1; TCRdb calls TRBD2, which cannot be checked without DNA. From germline, CDR1 is SGHVS and CDR2 FQNEAQ. The CDR3 consists of 14 residues.